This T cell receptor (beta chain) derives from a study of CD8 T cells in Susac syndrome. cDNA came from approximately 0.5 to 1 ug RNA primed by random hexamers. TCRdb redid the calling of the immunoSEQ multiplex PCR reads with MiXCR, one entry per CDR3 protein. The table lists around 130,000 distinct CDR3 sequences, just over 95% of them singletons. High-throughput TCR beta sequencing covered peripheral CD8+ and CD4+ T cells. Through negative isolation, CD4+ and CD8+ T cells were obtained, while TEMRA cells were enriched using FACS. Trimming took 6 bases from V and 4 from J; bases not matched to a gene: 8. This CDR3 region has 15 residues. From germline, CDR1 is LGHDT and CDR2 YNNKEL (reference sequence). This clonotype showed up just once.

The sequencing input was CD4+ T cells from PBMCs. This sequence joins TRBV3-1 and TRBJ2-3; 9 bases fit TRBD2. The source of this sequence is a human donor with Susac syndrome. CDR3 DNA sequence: TGTGCCAGCAGTCCTATAGCGGGGGCAGCAGATACGCAGTATTTT. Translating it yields CASSPIAGAADTQYF.